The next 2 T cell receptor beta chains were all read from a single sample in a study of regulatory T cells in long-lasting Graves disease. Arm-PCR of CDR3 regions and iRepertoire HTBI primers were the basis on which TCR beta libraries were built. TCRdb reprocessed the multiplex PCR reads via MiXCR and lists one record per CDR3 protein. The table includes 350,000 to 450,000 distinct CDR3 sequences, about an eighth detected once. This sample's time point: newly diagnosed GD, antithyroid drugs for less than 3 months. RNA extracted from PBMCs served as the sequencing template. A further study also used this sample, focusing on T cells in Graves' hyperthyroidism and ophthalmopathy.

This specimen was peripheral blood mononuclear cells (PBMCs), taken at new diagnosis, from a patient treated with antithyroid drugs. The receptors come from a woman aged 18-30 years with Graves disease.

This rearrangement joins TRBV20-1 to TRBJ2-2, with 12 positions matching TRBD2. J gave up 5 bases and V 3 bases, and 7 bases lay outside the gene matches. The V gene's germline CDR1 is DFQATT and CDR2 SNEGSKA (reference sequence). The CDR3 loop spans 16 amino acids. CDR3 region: CSASKLAGGETGELFF. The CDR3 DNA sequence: TGCAGTGCTAGTAAACTAGCGGGGGGAGAGACCGGGGAGCTGTTTTTT.

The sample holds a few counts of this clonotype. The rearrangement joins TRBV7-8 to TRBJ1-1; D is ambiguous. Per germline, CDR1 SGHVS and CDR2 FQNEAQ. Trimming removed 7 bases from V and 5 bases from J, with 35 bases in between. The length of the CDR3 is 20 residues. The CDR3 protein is CASMPPRGSQLSQGRTEAFF. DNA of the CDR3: TGTGCCAGCATGCCCCCTAGAGGGTCCCAACTTTCACAAGGGCGTACTGAAGCTTTCTTT.